This is a list of T cell receptor beta chains from one sample in a study of radiation and T cells in renal cell carcinoma. Assay: immunoSEQ multiplex PCR; the TCRdb copy retains only in-frame clones and omits some. Of about 140,000 clones listed, 83% are singletons. The sequences come from blood, collected from a patient whose treatment included radiotherapy and nephrectomy. The source is a woman between 45 and 65 years old with renal cell carcinoma. Both conserved end residues are part of each CDR3. Each record gives: D gene, clone size, J gene, V gene, CDR3 DNA, CDR3 protein. The D gene is left open where the match is weak. A row's size may be missing; if present it is once, few, many or a size class.

D gene: .
clone size: .
J gene: TRBJ2-5
V gene: TRBV7-2
CDR3 DNA: TGTGCCAGCAGCCCCGAGGGGGTGGCGACCCAGTACTTC
CDR3 protein: CASSPEGVATQYF

D gene: .
clone size: .
J gene: TRBJ2-1
V gene: TRBV27
CDR3 DNA: TGTGCCAGCAGTTTATATAACGAAGTCGGTGAGCAGTTCTTC
CDR3 protein: CASSLYNEVGEQFF

D gene: TRBD2
clone size: .
J gene: TRBJ2-3
V gene: TRBV2
CDR3 DNA: TGTGCCAGCAGCGGACTAGCGGGAGCAGATACGCAGTATTTT
CDR3 protein: CASSGLAGADTQYF

D gene: TRBD1
clone size: .
J gene: TRBJ2-7
V gene: TRBV5-6
CDR3 DNA: TGTGCCAGCAGCCCGACAGGGACCTACGAGCAGTACTTC
CDR3 protein: CASSPTGTYEQYF

D gene: .
clone size: .
J gene: TRBJ1-2
V gene: TRBV5-1
CDR3 DNA: TGCGCCAGCAGCAGGGAGGGACGCAACTATGGCTACACCTTC
CDR3 protein: CASSREGRNYGYTF

D gene: TRBD1
clone size: .
J gene: TRBJ2-7
V gene: TRBV15
CDR3 DNA: TGTGCCACCAGCAGGGGACAGGCCTACTACGAGCAGTACTTC
CDR3 protein: CATSRGQAYYEQYF

D gene: .
clone size: once
J gene: TRBJ1-4
V gene: TRBV6-5
CDR3 DNA: TGTGCCAGCAGTTCAGGCGGATCGGGTGAAAAACTGTTTTTT
CDR3 protein: CASSSGGSGEKLFF

D gene: .
clone size: .
J gene: TRBJ2-7
V gene: TRBV27
CDR3 DNA: TGTGCCAGCAGTTTAGGCGGGGACCTTTGGGAGCAGTACTTC
CDR3 protein: CASSLGGDLWEQYF

D gene: TRBD1
clone size: .
J gene: TRBJ2-4
V gene: TRBV28
CDR3 DNA: TGTGCCAGCAGTGGGACAGGGCCCGGAAACATTCAGTACTTC
CDR3 protein: CASSGTGPGNIQYF

D gene: TRBD1
clone size: .
J gene: TRBJ2-7
V gene: TRBV6-5
CDR3 DNA: TGTGCCAGCGGTCAGGGGGCAGGGAACTACGAGCAGTACTTC
CDR3 protein: CASGQGAGNYEQYF

D gene: TRBD2
clone size: .
J gene: TRBJ2-3
V gene: TRBV10-3
CDR3 DNA: TGTGCCATCAGTGTCGGCCTAAGCGGGGGAACGCATACGCAGTATTTT
CDR3 protein: CAISVGLSGGTHTQYF